Presented here are 18 T cell receptor beta chains from one specimen sequenced in a study of CD8+ T cells in alopecia areata. RNA was extracted and reverse transcribed into cDNA as the sequencing template. The assay was immunoSEQ multiplex PCR, and TCRdb's table has in-frame clones only and misses some. The top ten hold roughly 0.5% of the sample, which has under 150,000 clones, around 53% seen once. Regarding treatment: oral pan-JAK inhibitor, 5-10 mg twice daily. Sequences were derived from CD4+ T cells sorted from blood, sampled at week 4, from a patient treated with tofacitinib. These receptors came from a human donor with alopecia areata.

The chain recombines TRBV29-1 with TRBJ2-1; possibly TRBD1 or TRBD2 for D (5 bases each). In germline, CDR1 is SQVTM, CDR2 ANQGSEA. This CDR3 comprises 13 residues. The CDR3 region has the DNA TGCGGGGGAAGAAGACTGGTTAATAGTGAGCAGTTCTTC. Translation gives CGGRRLVNSEQFF.

The gene calls are TRBV7-9 and TRBJ2-7; TRBD2 matches at 9 bases. J lost 12 bases, V lost 3 bases, and 12 bases had no gene match. The germline V gene encodes CDR1 SEHNR and CDR2 FQNEAQ (reference sequence). This CDR3 is built from 14 residues. DNA for the CDR3: TGTGCCAGCAGCTTTGGGACTAGCCGTCCTAAGTGGTACTTC. It translates to CASSFGTSRPKWYF.

V is TRBV7-2 and J is TRBJ1-3; tentatively, D is TRBD1 (6 bases). CDR1 is SGHTA and CDR2 is FQGNSA in the germline V gene. The ends were cut back, 4 bases at V and 11 bases at J, with 18 bases in the middle. The CDR3 contains 14 residues. CDR3 sequence (DNA): TGTGCCAGCAGCTCTATTCAAGGCGGGGGCGCCATATATTTT. Its translation is CASSSIQGGGAIYF.

V usage is TRBV29-1 and J usage is TRBJ1-2; 7 bases map to TRBD1. The CDR3 is made up of 13 amino acids. V was clipped by 7 bases and J by 0 bases; unmatched bases: 5. Germline V gene sequence: CDR1 SQVTM, CDR2 ANQGSEA. The CDR3 loop is CSGGDSPNYGYTF. The CDR3 DNA follows: TGCAGCGGGGGGGACAGCCCTAACTATGGCTACACCTTC.

The chain recombines TRBV2 with TRBJ2-3; 7 nucleotides align to TRBD2. Trimming at V came to 7 bases and at J to 3 bases, leaving 4 bases not matched to a gene. CDR3 length: 13 residues. The V gene's germline CDR1 is SNHLY and CDR2 FYNNEI. This CDR3 reads CASNREVTDTQYF. The CDR3 DNA reads TGTGCCAGCAACCGGGAGGTGACAGATACGCAGTATTTT.

This clone was seen a few times. This rearrangement joins TRBV23-1 to TRBJ2-3, with D perhaps matching TRBD2 (5 bases). TRBV23-1 qualifies as an ORF whose function is uncertain. The CDR3 loop spans 15 amino acids. The V gene lost 4 bases and the J gene lost 3 bases, with 14 bases spanning the gap. CDR3 DNA: TGCGCCAGCAGTCTCTCCCTCCCGGGGACAGATACGCAGTATTTT. As protein: CASSLSLPGTDTQYF.

V usage is TRBV4-1 and J usage is TRBJ2-1; tentatively, D is TRBD2 (7 bases). The length of the CDR3 is 17 residues. Germline V gene lookup returns CDR1 MGHRA and CDR2 YSYEKL. Trimming removed 1 base at V and 4 bases at J, with 17 bases between. The CDR3 region has the DNA TGCGCCAGCAGCCAAGTTGGTGGGGGGGCGCGGTACAATGAGCAGTTCTTC. Translated: CASSQVGGGARYNEQFF.

This chain links TRBV6-5 with TRBJ1-1; perhaps TRBD1 as D (5 bases). This CDR3 has 13 residues. The germline V and J ends were trimmed by 3 bases and 6 bases, with 11 bases remaining between them. In germline, CDR1 is MNHEY, CDR2 SVGAGI. The CDR3 loop is CASSYGVRAEAFF. In nucleotides, the CDR3 is TGTGCCAGCAGTTATGGGGTCAGGGCTGAAGCTTTCTTT.

The CDR3 reads CAWSVLGLAEYNEQFF. The CDR3 bases are TGTGCCTGGAGTGTACTGGGACTAGCGGAGTACAATGAGCAGTTCTTC. This rearrangement joins TRBV30 to TRBJ2-1; TRBD2 matches 11 bases. Germline V gene sequence: CDR1 GTSNPN, CDR2 SVGIG (reference sequence). CDR3 length: 16 residues. The trim removed 0 bases at V and 4 bases at J, leaving 5 bases unmatched. Full variable domain (missing parts from reference TRBV30 and TRBJ2-1): SQTIHQWPATLVQPVGSPLSLECTVEGTSNPNLYWYRQAAGRGLQLLFYSVGIGQISSEVPQNLSASRPQDRQFILSSKKLLLSDSGFYLCAWSVLGLAEYNEQFFGPGTRLTVL.

Here the CDR3 reads CASRTGGINEQFF. DNA of the CDR3: TGTGCCAGCAGGACGGGGGGAATCAATGAGCAGTTCTTC. The V call is TRBV2, the J call TRBJ2-1; TRBD2 matches 7 bases. Germline CDR1 SNHLY, CDR2 FYNNEI. V was clipped by 6 bases and J by 6 bases; unmatched bases: 5. The CDR3 covers 13 residues.

In DNA, the CDR3 is TGCGCCAGCAGCTTGGGACTAGCGGGGGGAATCGATGAGCAGTTCTTC. This sequence encodes CASSLGLAGGIDEQFF. The V gene is TRBV5-1, the J gene TRBJ2-1; 13 positions match TRBD2. This CDR3 has 16 amino acids. Germline CDR1 and CDR2: SGHRS and YFSETQ. The V segment lost 0 bases and the J segment 8 bases; nucleotides outside the gene matches: 5.

This sequence joins TRBV5-1 and TRBJ2-1, with 10 bases aligning to TRBD2. From germline, CDR1 is SGHRS and CDR2 YFSETQ. Losses at the gene ends were 1 base for V and 5 bases for J; bases not matched to a gene: 3. This CDR3 is built from 15 residues. The CDR3 nucleotides read TGCGCCAGCAGCTTGTTGCTAGCGGGGGACAATGAGCAGTTCTTC. This codes for CASSLLLAGDNEQFF. Filled out from reference TRBV5-1 and TRBJ2-1, the complete variable domain reads KAGVTQTPRYLIKTRGQQVTLSCSPISGHRSVSWYQQTPGQGLQFLFEYFSETQRNKGNFPGRFSGRQFSNSRSEMNVSTLELGDSALYLCASSLLLAGDNEQFFGPGTRLTVL.

This clone was counted only a few times. V is TRBV29-1 and J is TRBJ1-2; the D is unclear. Germline values: CDR1 SQVTM, CDR2 ANQGSEA. Trimming left V 4 bases short and J 2 bases short, with 11 bases between. CDR3 size: 13 residues. The CDR3 loop reads CSVGRMVNYGYTF. CDR3 nucleotide sequence: TGCAGCGTTGGACGGATGGTGAACTATGGCTACACCTTC. The full variable domain, rest sourced from reference TRBV29-1 and TRBJ1-2, is SAVISQKPSRDICQRGTSLTIQCQVDSQVTMMFWYRQQPGQSLTLIATANQGSEATYESGFVIDKFPISRPNLTFSTLTVSNMSPEDSSIYLCSVGRMVNYGYTFGSGTRLTVV.

Comments on this clone: The same CDR3 arises from other DNA sequences in this sample as well. V is TRBV29-1 and J is TRBJ2-7, with D unclear. The CDR3 totals 12 residues. Germline V lookup: CDR1 SQVTM, CDR2 ANQGSEA. Trimming cost V 1 base and J 3 bases, with 7 bases left between them. DNA of the CDR3: TGCAGCGTTGAAGGACACAACTACGAGCAGTACTTC. This codes for CSVEGHNYEQYF.

This clone was picked up many times. The V and J genes are TRBV7-3 and TRBJ1-1; D is unclear. Germline V gene lookup returns CDR1 SGHTA and CDR2 FQGTGA. Trimming removed 1 base at V and 1 base at J, with 7 bases between. The CDR3 consists of 14 residues. The CDR3 spells CASSLIAGNTEAFF. CDR3 nucleotides: TGTGCCAGCAGCTTAATCGCGGGGAACACTGAAGCTTTCTTT.

CDR3 protein: CAWSVLTSGRRLFF. The CDR3 DNA reads as TGTGCCTGGAGTGTACTAACTAGCGGGAGGCGGCTGTTTTTT. This chain connects TRBV30 to TRBJ2-2; 12 positions agree with TRBD2. The CDR3 totals 14 residues. Germline V CDR1 and CDR2: GTSNPN, SVGIG (reference sequence). Losses at the gene ends were 0 bases for V and 13 bases for J; bases not matched to a gene: 6.

The J gene is TRBJ1-4, the V gene TRBV7-9; no firm D call. From germline, CDR1 is SEHNR and CDR2 FQNEAQ (reference sequence). This CDR3 spans 13 amino acids. V was cut by 1 base and J by 3 bases, with 3 bases left in between. The CDR3 protein is CASSLVANEKLFF. CDR3 DNA: TGTGCCAGCAGCTTAGTAGCTAATGAAAAACTGTTTTTT.

This chain uses TRBV6-5 with TRBJ1-2, with 8 bases aligning to TRBD1. The V and J ends lost 6 bases and 7 bases, in that order; junction bases with no gene match: 7. The CDR3 contains 13 residues. The germline gives CDR1 MNHEY, CDR2 SVGAGI. The CDR3 DNA sequence: TGTGCCAGCAGGACTGGACAGGGTGGTGGCTACACCTTC. This gives the protein CASRTGQGGGYTF.